This T cell receptor (beta chain) appears in the sequencing data of a study of blood T cell repertoires in COVID-19. Study-level background: COVID-19 samples from acute and convalescent phases originated in the United States, Italy and Spain. From T cells, B-cell-depleted T cells, or PBMCs came the material, which was cDNA or gDNA.

The CDR3 sequence is 16 residues long. Germline V gene lookup returns CDR1 LGHNA and CDR2 YSLEER. V shed 1 base and J 1 base; nucleotides not matched to a gene: 6. A few counts support this clone. Authors' processing steps: Reference gene primers were amplified, and this amplification served to estimate nucleated cell counts. Sequencing was performed with immunoSEQ multiplex PCR; in TCRdb, only in-frame clones are kept and a portion is missing. The V and J calls and the clone size are those of that table, but D and trimming were determined from the DNA. The table has a few hundred thousand clones, about 79% seen once.

Sequenced material: peripheral blood. The V gene is TRBV4-3, the J gene TRBJ2-7; TRBD1 matches 8 bases. The receptor comes from a middle-aged man who had recovered from COVID-19. The CDR3 here is CASSQGSTGESYEQYF. The CDR3 bases are TGCGCCAGCAGCCAAGGTTCGACAGGGGAATCCTACGAGCAGTACTTC.